Below, 20 T cell receptor beta chains from the same sample are listed, as sequenced in a study of blood T cell repertoires in COVID-19. Profiling relied on immunoSEQ multiplex PCR, and the TCRdb table lists in-frame clones only, not all of them. The sample records fewer than 200,000 clones, approximately 80% being singletons. Material: peripheral blood. These receptors were taken from a human donor in a cohort sampled during active COVID-19.

CDR3 amino acids: CASSPTQGTGANVLTF. The CDR3 nucleotides are TGTGCCAGCAGCCCCACCCAGGGCACTGGGGCCAACGTCCTGACTTTC. The V call is TRBV9, the J call TRBJ2-6; perhaps TRBD1 as D (5 bases). Between the trimmed V and J ends, which lost 4 bases and 2 bases, there was a span of 13 bases. From germline, CDR1 is SGDLS and CDR2 YYNGEE. The CDR3 spans 16 residues.

The rearrangement joins TRBV16 to TRBJ2-5; D perhaps matches TRBD1 (7 bases). CDR3 length: 15 residues. The V gene lost 0 bases and the J gene lost 6 bases, with 14 bases spanning the gap. Germline values: CDR1 KGHSY, CDR2 FQNENV. Written as DNA, the CDR3 is TGTGCCAGCAGCCAATCGATGACAGGGAGGCAGACCCAGTACTTC. It encodes CASSQSMTGRQTQYF.

The rearrangement joins TRBV5-1 to TRBJ1-6; the match to TRBD1 covers 9 bases. Germline V CDR1 and CDR2: SGHRS, YFSETQ. The CDR3 spans 15 residues. Trimming took 4 bases from V and 9 from J; bases not matched to a gene: 8. CDR3 protein: CASSLDGQGSSPLHF. The DNA of the CDR3 is TGCGCCAGCAGCCTGGATGGACAGGGGTCTTCACCCCTCCACTTT. Filled out from reference TRBV5-1 and TRBJ1-6, the complete variable domain reads KAGVTQTPRYLIKTRGQQVTLSCSPISGHRSVSWYQQTPGQGLQFLFEYFSETQRNKGNFPGRFSGRQFSNSRSEMNVSTLELGDSALYLCASSLDGQGSSPLHFGNGTRLTVT.

In its sample, this clone ranks as large. The chain employs TRBV9 and TRBJ2-3; 10 bases fit TRBD2. CDR1 is SGDLS and CDR2 is YYNGEE in the germline V gene. The CDR3 sequence is 16 residues long. V shed 0 bases, J shed 4 bases, and the junction held 5 bases outside the gene matches. Written as DNA, the CDR3 is TGTGCCAGCAGCGTAGAGGGGACTAGCGAGTCAGATACGCAGTATTTT. It specifies CASSVEGTSESDTQYF.

The CDR3 DNA follows: TGTGCCACCAGTGGTCAGGGGGCCGTCGGGGAGCTGTTTTTT. Translating it yields CATSGQGAVGELFF. The chain couples TRBV24-1 to TRBJ2-2; 8 positions match TRBD1. J was trimmed by 7 bases and V by 5 bases; bases with no gene match: 5. This CDR3 has 14 amino acids. Germline V gives CDR1 KGHDR, CDR2 SFDVKD.

The gene calls are TRBV6-1 and TRBJ1-1; no firm D call. Deletions cut 4 bases from V and 0 bases from J, with 18 bases between. CDR3 length: 17 amino acids. Germline V gene data show CDR1 as MNHNS and CDR2 as SASEGT. The CDR3 loop is CASSARRNAVMNTEAFF. The CDR3 DNA reads as TGTGCCAGCAGTGCCCGGCGGAATGCAGTCATGAACACTGAAGCTTTCTTT.

The rearrangement joins TRBV6-5 to TRBJ1-2; D possibly corresponds to TRBD1 (5 bases). V lost 0 bases and J lost 8, with 16 bases in between. The V gene's germline CDR1 is MNHEY and CDR2 SVGAGI. The CDR3 loop spans 15 amino acids. In DNA form, the CDR3 reads TGTGCCAGCAGTTACTCGGAGGGACTTTCGGGGGGCTACACCTTC. Amino acids: CASSYSEGLSGGYTF.

This clone has just one count. The chain joins TRBV5-1 to TRBJ1-4; 9 nucleotides agree with TRBD1. The germline V gene has CDR1 SGHRS and CDR2 YFSETQ. The trim removed 0 bases at V and 8 bases at J, leaving 8 bases unmatched. The CDR3 runs to 16 residues. This chain's CDR3 is CASSLAPTGGVEKLFF. In DNA, the CDR3 is TGCGCCAGCAGCTTGGCCCCGACAGGGGGGGTGGAAAAACTGTTTTTT. The whole variable domain, filled in from reference TRBV5-1 and TRBJ1-4, reads KAGVTQTPRYLIKTRGQQVTLSCSPISGHRSVSWYQQTPGQGLQFLFEYFSETQRNKGNFPGRFSGRQFSNSRSEMNVSTLELGDSALYLCASSLAPTGGVEKLFFGSGTQLSVL.

The genes are TRBV11-2 and TRBJ1-6, with D perhaps matching TRBD1 (5 bases). The CDR3 loop spans 14 amino acids. Between the trimmed V and J ends, which lost 4 bases and 10 bases, there was a span of 14 bases. Germline-derived CDR1 and CDR2 are SGHAT and FQNNGV. The CDR3, as DNA: TGTGCCAGCAGCTCCCCCTCCCAGGGATCACCCCTCCACTTT. Amino acid sequence: CASSSPSQGSPLHF.

This clone was detected only once. The rearrangement links TRBV29-1 to TRBJ2-1, with 16 nucleotides matching TRBD2. This CDR3 has 19 amino acids. V lost 3 bases and J lost 1; bases outside the gene matches: 9. The germline V gene encodes CDR1 SQVTM and CDR2 ANQGSEA. CDR3 DNA sequence: TGCAGCGTTGAGGTTCTGACGGGACTAGCGGGAGGGTCCTACAATGAGCAGTTCTTC. This gives the protein CSVEVLTGLAGGSYNEQFF.

The J gene is TRBJ1-2, the V gene TRBV7-3; TRBD1 agrees at 9 bases. The CDR3 sequence is 13 residues long. Germline CDR1 SGHTA, CDR2 FQGTGA. V trimming: 3 bases; J trimming: 8 bases; junction bases outside the gene matches: 4. The chain's CDR3 is CASSFPDRGGYTF. The DNA of the CDR3 is TGTGCCAGCAGCTTCCCGGACAGGGGAGGCTACACCTTC.

This chain joins TRBV10-1 and TRBJ2-7; 12 bases agree with TRBD2. The CDR3 covers 15 residues. V shed 0 bases and J 4 bases; nucleotides not matched to a gene: 1. Germline V CDR1 and CDR2: WNHNN, SYGVQD (reference sequence). CDR3 region: CASSESTSGSYEQYF. The CDR3, as DNA: TGCGCCAGCAGTGAGTCGACTAGCGGGAGTTACGAGCAGTACTTC.

The chain combines TRBV7-2 with TRBJ2-5; D is perhaps TRBD1 (5 bases). CDR1 is SGHTA and CDR2 is FQGNSA in the germline V gene. Deletions cut 0 bases from V and 1 base from J, with 12 bases between. There are 16 residues in the CDR3. The CDR3 protein is CASSLAVGRVQETQYF. The CDR3 nucleotides read TGTGCCAGCAGCTTAGCGGTCGGCAGGGTCCAAGAGACCCAGTACTTC.

The rearrangement links TRBV9 to TRBJ2-1, with TRBD1 matching over 12 bases. This CDR3 is 16 amino acids long. With V trimmed by 4 bases and J by 4 bases, 6 bases remained unmatched. Looked up from germline, CDR1 is SGDLS and CDR2 is YYNGEE. The CDR3, as DNA: TGTGCCAGCAGCCCCGGGACAGGGGGCGAGTACAATGAGCAGTTCTTC. As protein: CASSPGTGGEYNEQFF.

The V gene is TRBV5-1, the J gene TRBJ2-7, with a weak D call TRBD2 (5 bases). CDR3 length equals 15 residues. The V gene's germline CDR1 is SGHRS and CDR2 YFSETQ. The ends were cut back, 4 bases at V and 5 bases at J, with 19 bases in the middle. This CDR3 reads CASSPRDPQIHEQYF. Here the CDR3 DNA reads TGCGCCAGCAGCCCACGGGATCCCCAAATCCACGAGCAGTACTTC.

The chain employs TRBV5-4 and TRBJ1-1; 9 bases line up with TRBD1. The CDR3 contains 15 residues. In germline, CDR1 is SGHNT, CDR2 YYREEE (reference sequence). V shed 2 bases and J 5 bases; nucleotides not matched to a gene: 7. CDR3 residues: CASSFRDRVGTEAFF. The CDR3 nucleotides read TGTGCCAGCAGCTTCCGGGACAGGGTCGGTACTGAAGCTTTCTTT.

This clone was observed a few times. The chain uses TRBV6-5 and TRBJ1-6; 7 bases agree with TRBD1. V gave up 5 bases and J gave up 6 bases; unmatched junction bases: 7. This CDR3 contains 15 residues. CDR1 MNHEY and CDR2 SVGAGI come from the germline V gene. The CDR3 coding sequence is TGTGCCAGCAGTACCCCGCAGGGGGTTAATTCACCCCTCCACTTT. Translating it yields CASSTPQGVNSPLHF.

This rearrangement joins TRBV19 to TRBJ2-7; 13 nucleotides line up with TRBD2. The length of the CDR3 is 17 residues. Germline V gene lookup returns CDR1 LNHDA and CDR2 SQIVND (reference sequence). After removal of 3 bases from V and 6 bases from J, the junction contained 11 bases not matched to a gene. CDR3 in amino acids: CASSIWTSGSLSAEQYF. The DNA of the CDR3 is TGTGCCAGTAGTATTTGGACTAGCGGGAGTCTTTCGGCCGAGCAGTACTTC.

V usage is TRBV15 and J usage is TRBJ2-3; maybe TRBD2 (6 bases). Trimming pared 1 base from V and 0 bases from J, leaving 14 bases between. The CDR3 loop spans 17 amino acids. From germline, CDR1 is LNHNV and CDR2 YYDKDF (reference sequence). DNA for the CDR3: TGTGCCACCAGCAGAGTTAGCGGACCCTTGAGCACAGATACGCAGTATTTT. It translates to CATSRVSGPLSTDTQYF.

V is TRBV5-1 and J is TRBJ2-7; possible D gene TRBD2, 7 bases. This CDR3 region has 14 residues. Trimming removed 4 bases from V and 6 bases from J, with 17 bases in between. Germline CDR1 reads SGHRS; CDR2 reads YFSETQ. The CDR3: CASSGGDTNGEQYF. The CDR3 nucleotides read TGCGCCAGCAGCGGGGGGGACACCAACGGCGAGCAGTACTTC.